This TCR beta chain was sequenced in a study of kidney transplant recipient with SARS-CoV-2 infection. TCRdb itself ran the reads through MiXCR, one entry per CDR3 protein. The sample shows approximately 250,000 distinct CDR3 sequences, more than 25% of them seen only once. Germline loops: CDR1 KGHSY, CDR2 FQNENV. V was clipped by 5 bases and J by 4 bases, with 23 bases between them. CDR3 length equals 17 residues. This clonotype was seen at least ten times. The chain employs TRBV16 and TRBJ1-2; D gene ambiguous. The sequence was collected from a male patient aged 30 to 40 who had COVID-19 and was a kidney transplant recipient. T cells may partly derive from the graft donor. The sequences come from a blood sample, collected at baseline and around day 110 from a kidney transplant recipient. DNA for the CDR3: TGTGCCAGCAGCAAGAGCACGGTCGTTAGAAAGACCTATGGCTACACCTTC. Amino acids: CASSKSTVVRKTYGYTF.